This TCR beta chain was obtained from a study of glioma-infiltrating T cells. Points from the study as a whole: Very few CDR3 sequences were shared between tissue and blood.

TCR alpha and beta CDR3 regions were amplified from RNA using iRepertoire nested multiplex PCR. MiXCR was run by TCRdb on the multiplex PCR reads, yielding one entry per CDR3 protein. The sample has some 90,000 distinct CDR3 sequences, 40% seen once. A note on this clonotype: Its specificity is not known.

Trimming took 6 bases from V and 8 from J; bases not matched to a gene: 9. CDR3 length: 13 residues. Germline V gives CDR1 DFQATT, CDR2 SNEGSKA (reference sequence). The source material was glioma tissue, nonneoplastic brain tissue, or PBMCs (not recorded which). This rearrangement joins TRBV20-1 to TRBJ2-1; 8 bases fit TRBD2. This receptor was identified in a human donor with low-grade glioma or glioblastoma, undergoing nonglioma brain surgery, or in good health (not recorded which). In DNA form, the CDR3 reads TGCAGTGCCGCCGGGACTAGGGCCCATGAGCAGTTCTTC. It yields the protein CSAAGTRAHEQFF.